This T cell receptor (beta chain) was recorded in a study of beta chain features in type 1 diabetes. Study results and caveats: In every one of the four CD4+ subsets, TCRB CDR3s were moderately but significantly shorter in Type 1 diabetes patients.

This clone appeared once. Its antigen is undetermined. The authors reverse transcribed all of the isolated RNA, so sequencing captured expressed TCRB transcripts. The assay was immunoSEQ multiplex PCR, and TCRdb's table has in-frame clones only and misses some. The table has around 16,000 clones, just over 70% seen once; the top ten hold 0.79%. Input material: stem cell memory CD4+ T cells from blood. The sequence was collected from a man younger than 45 with type 1 diabetes.

The CDR3 loop is CASSLRATGDGYQPQHF. CDR3 DNA: TGTGCCAGCAGCCTAAGGGCAACAGGAGATGGGTACCAGCCCCAGCATTTT. The chain employs TRBV11-2 and TRBJ1-5; a weak D match, TRBD1 (5 bases). This CDR3 has 17 residues. Germline V CDR1 and CDR2: SGHAT, FQNNGV. With 5 bases removed from V and 7 bases from J, the gap between germline ends came to 24 bases. Drawing the rest from reference TRBV11-2 and TRBJ1-5, the complete variable domain is EAGVAQSPRYKIIEKRQSVAFWCNPISGHATLYWYQQILGQGPKLLIQFQNNGVVDDSQLPKDRFSAERLKGVDSTLKIQPAKLEDSAVYLCASSLRATGDGYQPQHFGDGTRLSIL.